Detailed here is one T cell receptor beta chain. The data were taken from a study of blood T cell repertoires in COVID-19. Looking at the study overall: From the United States, Italy and Spain came samples of acute and convalescent COVID-19.

Generated by immunoSEQ multiplex PCR, the TCRdb table keeps only in-frame clones and is missing some. The sample consists of about 81,000 clones, about 91% of them appearing once. V was pared by 5 bases and J by 7 bases, with 7 bases of the junction left unmatched. This CDR3 contains 15 residues. Germline assignment: CDR1 SGHTA and CDR2 FQGNSA. This TCR derives from an elderly woman with acute or convalescent COVID-19. The specimen was peripheral blood. The chain employs TRBV7-2 and TRBJ1-6; TRBD1 matches at 8 bases. This chain's CDR3 is CASSPRQGLNSPLHF. The CDR3 DNA is TGTGCCAGCAGCCCTCGACAGGGGCTCAATTCACCCCTCCACTTT.